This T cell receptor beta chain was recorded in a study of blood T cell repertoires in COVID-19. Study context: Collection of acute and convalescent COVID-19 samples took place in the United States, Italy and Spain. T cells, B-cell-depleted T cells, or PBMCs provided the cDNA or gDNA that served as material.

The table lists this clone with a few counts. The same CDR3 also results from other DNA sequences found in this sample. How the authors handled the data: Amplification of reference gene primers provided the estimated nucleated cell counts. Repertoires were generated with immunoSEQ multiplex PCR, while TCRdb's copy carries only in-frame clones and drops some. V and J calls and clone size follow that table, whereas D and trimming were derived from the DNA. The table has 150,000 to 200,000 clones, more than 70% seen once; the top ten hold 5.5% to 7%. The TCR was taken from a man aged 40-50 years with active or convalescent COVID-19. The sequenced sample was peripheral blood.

CDR3 DNA sequence: TGTGCCAGCAGCCAAGGGGGCAGCAATCAGCCCCAGCATTTT. As protein: CASSQGGSNQPQHF. The chain carries TRBV3-1 (or the pseudogene TRBV3-2) and TRBJ1-5; TRBD1 might be the D (5 bases). Germline lookup yields CDR1 LGHDT and CDR2 YNNKEL (reference sequence). Trimming left V 1 base short and J 1 base short, with 5 bases between. This CDR3 spans 14 amino acids.